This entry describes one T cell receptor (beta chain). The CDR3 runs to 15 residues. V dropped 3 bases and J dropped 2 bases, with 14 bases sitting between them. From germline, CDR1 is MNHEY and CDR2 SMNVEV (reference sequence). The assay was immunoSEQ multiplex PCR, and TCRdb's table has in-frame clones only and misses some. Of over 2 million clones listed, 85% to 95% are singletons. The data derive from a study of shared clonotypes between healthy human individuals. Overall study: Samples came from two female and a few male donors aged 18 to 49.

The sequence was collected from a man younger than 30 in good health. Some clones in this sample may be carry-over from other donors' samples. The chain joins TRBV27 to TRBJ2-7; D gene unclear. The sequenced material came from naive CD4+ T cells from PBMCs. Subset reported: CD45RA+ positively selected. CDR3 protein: CASSLELWRTYEQYF. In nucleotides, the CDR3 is TGTGCCAGCAGTTTGGAGCTGTGGAGAACCTACGAGCAGTACTTC.